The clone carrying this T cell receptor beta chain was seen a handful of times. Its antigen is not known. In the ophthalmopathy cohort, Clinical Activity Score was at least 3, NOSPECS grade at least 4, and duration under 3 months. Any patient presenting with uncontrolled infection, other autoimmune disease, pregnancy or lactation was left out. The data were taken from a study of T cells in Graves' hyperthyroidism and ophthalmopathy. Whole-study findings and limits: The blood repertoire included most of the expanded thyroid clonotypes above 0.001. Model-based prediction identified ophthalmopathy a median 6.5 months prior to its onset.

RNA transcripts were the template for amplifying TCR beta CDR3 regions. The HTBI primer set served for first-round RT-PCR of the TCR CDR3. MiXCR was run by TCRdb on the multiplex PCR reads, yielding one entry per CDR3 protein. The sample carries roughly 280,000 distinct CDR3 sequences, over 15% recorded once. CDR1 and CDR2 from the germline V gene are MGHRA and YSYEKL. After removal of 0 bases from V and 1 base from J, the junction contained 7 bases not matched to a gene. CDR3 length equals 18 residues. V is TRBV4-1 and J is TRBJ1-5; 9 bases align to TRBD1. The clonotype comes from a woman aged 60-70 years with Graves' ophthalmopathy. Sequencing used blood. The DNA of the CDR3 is TGCGCCAGCAGCCAAGATGGGCCCGGGACAGGGAGCAATCAGCCCCAGCATTTT. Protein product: CASSQDGPGTGSNQPQHF.